This TCR beta chain came from a study of cytotoxic CD8 clonotypes in ibrutinib-treated CLL. Study-wide background: Sample averages reached 255,043 productive templates and almost 95,000 productive rearrangements.

The source of roughly 1.9 micrograms of genomic DNA for TCR beta libraries was cryopreserved PBMCs. V was trimmed by 5 bases and J by 8 bases, leaving 14 bases between them. CDR1 is MDHEN and CDR2 is SYDVKM in the germline V gene. The CDR3 has 13 amino acids. Clones were sequenced by immunoSEQ multiplex PCR, and TCRdb holds only the in-frame ones, with some missing. Here the sample spans about 76,000 clones, about 86% being singletons. Study-wide points: Clonality rose at ibrutinib response, held steady in sustained remission, and fell toward baseline at progression.

Notes on this clone: The antigen is undetermined.

V is TRBV28 and J is TRBJ2-3; D is perhaps TRBD2 (6 bases). The sequences come from PBMCs, collected before ibrutinib treatment. This receptor was taken from a human donor with chronic lymphocytic leukemia. CDR3 in DNA: TGTGCCAGCAGTGGCGGGGCGTCTGGTACGCAGTATTTT. This encodes CASSGGASGTQYF.